The 28 T cell receptor beta chains below all came from one sample that was sequenced in a study of cytomegalovirus exposure and HLA in healthy donors. The primer mix had 60 Vbeta and 13 Jbeta primers. The assay was immunoSEQ multiplex PCR, and TCRdb's table has in-frame clones only and misses some. The sample carries around 110,000 clones, 82% recorded once. The material sequenced was PBMCs. These receptors were obtained from a man aged 25-45 years in good health and CMV-seropositive.

This clone was observed a few times. This rearrangement joins TRBV30 to TRBJ1-2; TRBD1 might be the D (5 bases). CDR3 length: 14 residues. In germline, CDR1 is GTSNPN, CDR2 SVGIG (reference sequence). Trimming removed 0 bases at V and 8 bases at J, with 16 bases between. The CDR3 region has the DNA TGTGCCTGGAGTGTAACCAGAGGGGCGGGGGGCTACACCTTC. Protein product: CAWSVTRGAGGYTF.

This chain joins TRBV5-1 and TRBJ2-2; no firm D call. Trimming removed 1 base at V and 3 bases at J, with 7 bases between. Germline V gene data show CDR1 as SGHRS and CDR2 as YFSETQ. The CDR3 loop spans 14 amino acids. The CDR3 nucleotides are TGCGCCAGCAGCTTGTTATCCGACACCGGGGAGCTGTTTTTT. This translates into CASSLLSDTGELFF.

V and J are TRBV5-4 and TRBJ2-7, with 8 nucleotides matching TRBD1. The CDR3 loop spans 13 amino acids. The V gene end was trimmed by 3 bases and the J gene end by 6 bases; junction bases not matched to a gene: 5. The germline V gene has CDR1 SGHNT and CDR2 YYREEE (reference sequence). The CDR3 spells CASSSTGGAEQYF. The CDR3 DNA sequence: TGTGCCAGCAGCTCCACAGGGGGAGCCGAGCAGTACTTC.

This clone has just one count. The chain combines TRBV2 with TRBJ2-7; D is ambiguous. Germline V gives CDR1 SNHLY, CDR2 FYNNEI. V lost 3 bases and J lost 7, with 7 bases in between. The CDR3 runs 11 residues. CDR3 coding DNA: TGTGCCAGCAGTGAGTTCGGTGAGCAGTACTTC. Translating it yields CASSEFGEQYF.

This chain links TRBV18 with TRBJ2-3, with D possibly being TRBD2 (6 bases). V lost 2 bases, J lost 5 bases, and 8 bases lay in between. CDR3 length: 13 amino acids. CDR1 and CDR2 (germline): KGHSH, LQKENI. CDR3 loop: CASSPGGRDTQYF. CDR3 DNA sequence: TGTGCCAGCTCACCAGGGGGGAGAGATACGCAGTATTTT.

J is TRBJ1-1 and V is TRBV2, with TRBD1 identical over 7 bases. CDR3 size: 16 residues. Germline CDR1 is SNHLY and CDR2 is FYNNEI. V shed 7 bases, J shed 3 bases, and the junction held 14 bases outside the gene matches. Written as DNA, the CDR3 is TGTGCCAGCATTTTTTCCTTCGACAGGGCTGACACTGAAGCTTTCTTT. Encoded protein: CASIFSFDRADTEAFF.

The CDR3 sequence is CASSRDRHFYGYTF. The CDR3 region has the DNA TGTGCCAGCAGCCGTGACAGGCATTTTTATGGCTACACCTTC. The J gene is TRBJ1-2, the V gene TRBV6-5, with D possibly matching TRBD1 (6 bases). The CDR3 runs to 14 residues. Per germline, CDR1 MNHEY and CDR2 SVGAGI. V lost 6 bases to trimming and J lost 5 bases, with 16 bases between them.

This rearrangement joins TRBV30 to TRBJ1-2, with 10 bases fitting TRBD1. This CDR3 has 12 residues. Germline assignment: CDR1 GTSNPN and CDR2 SVGIG (reference sequence). Unmatched junction bases numbered 3, after V lost 3 bases and J lost 8 bases. Here the CDR3 reads CAWRWTGGGYTF. The CDR3 coding sequence is TGTGCCTGGAGATGGACAGGGGGAGGCTACACCTTC.

The sample holds a few counts of this clone. At one end, the junction sequence differs from germline, possibly due to a read error. The rearrangement links TRBV6-1 to TRBJ2-5, with a possible D match to TRBD1 (5 bases). CDR3 length equals 14 residues. Germline V CDR1 and CDR2: MNHNS, SASEGT. DNA for the CDR3: TGTGCCAGCACTGAAGGGGCCGGACATGAGACCCAGTACTTC. The encoded protein is CASTEGAGHETQYF.

V and J are TRBV18 and TRBJ2-1; 10 nucleotides line up with TRBD1. The CDR3 totals 16 residues. V was clipped by 5 bases and J by 4 bases; unmatched bases: 8. From germline, CDR1 is KGHSH and CDR2 LQKENI. The CDR3 DNA is TGTGCCAGCTCAACCAGCCCGGGACAGGGGTACAATGAGCAGTTCTTC. Translation: CASSTSPGQGYNEQFF.

This sequence joins TRBV7-2 and TRBJ2-7; 10 bases line up with TRBD1. V trimming: 3 bases; J trimming: 5 bases; junction bases outside the gene matches: 7. The CDR3 runs 15 residues. Germline V CDR1 and CDR2: SGHTA, FQGNSA. CDR3 region: CASSFQTGGLDEQYF. The CDR3 nucleotides are TGTGCCAGCAGCTTTCAGACAGGGGGCTTAGACGAGCAGTACTTC.

The chain is built from TRBV5-1 and TRBJ1-1; 11 nucleotides align to TRBD1. This CDR3 contains 15 residues. J was trimmed by 5 bases and V by 1 base; bases with no gene match: 4. CDR1 is SGHRS and CDR2 is YFSETQ in the germline V gene. The CDR3 nucleotides read TGCGCCAGCAGCTTGAGGACAGGGGGCGGGACTGAAGCTTTCTTT. It is translated as CASSLRTGGGTEAFF.

This chain uses TRBV7-9 with TRBJ2-5; D perhaps matches TRBD2 (6 bases). Trimming removed 3 bases from V and 5 bases from J, with 13 bases in between. The CDR3 length is 14 residues. Germline CDR1 and CDR2: SEHNR and FQNEAQ (reference sequence). The CDR3 bases are TGTGCCAGCAGCTTCTGGGGGGTAGGGGAGACCCAGTACTTC. Translated: CASSFWGVGETQYF. Full variable domain (missing parts from reference TRBV7-9 and TRBJ2-5): DTGVSQNPRHKITKRGQNVTFRCDPISEHNRLYWYRQTLGQGPEFLTYFQNEAQLEKSRLLSDRFSAERPKGSFSTLEIQRTEQGDSAMYLCASSFWGVGETQYFGPGTRLLVL.

This clone came up once. The rearrangement joins TRBV7-8 to TRBJ2-6; 8 bases are a match to TRBD1. The CDR3 extends over 16 amino acids. The V and J ends lost 6 bases and 2 bases, in that order; junction bases with no gene match: 6. CDR1 is SGHVS and CDR2 is FQNEAQ in the germline V gene. The CDR3 protein is CASRQGGSPGANVLTF. The CDR3, as DNA: TGTGCCAGCAGACAGGGGGGCAGTCCTGGGGCCAACGTCCTGACTTTC. The full variable domain, rest sourced from reference TRBV7-8 and TRBJ2-6, is GAGVSQSPRYKVAKRGQDVALRCDPISGHVSLFWYQQALGQGPEFLTYFQNEAQLDKSGLPSDRFFAERPEGSVSTLKIQRTQQEDSAVYLCASRQGGSPGANVLTFGAGSRLTVL.

The V gene is TRBV2, the J gene TRBJ2-5; TRBD2 agrees at 9 bases. Germline trimming cut 7 bases from V and 3 bases from J; bases unmatched to any gene: 6. The germline V gene has CDR1 SNHLY and CDR2 FYNNEI. The CDR3 has 14 residues. The CDR3 bases are TGTGCCAGCAATCCTAGCGGGGTAGAAGAGACCCAGTACTTC. It is translated as CASNPSGVEETQYF.

This clone was seen once. The V call is TRBV29-1, the J call TRBJ1-2, with 9 positions matching TRBD1. Germline CDR1 SQVTM, CDR2 ANQGSEA. This CDR3 contains 14 residues. V dropped 3 bases and J dropped 7; count of bases not matched to a gene: 9. As DNA, the CDR3 is TGCAGCGTTGACACAACAGGGGGCCGAGGTGGCTACACCTTC. Protein product: CSVDTTGGRGGYTF.

The chain couples TRBV19 to TRBJ1-2; no firm D call. Trimming took 1 base from V and 4 from J, leaving 7 bases between them. The CDR3 totals 13 residues. Germline V gene lookup returns CDR1 LNHDA and CDR2 SQIVND (reference sequence). DNA of the CDR3: TGTGCCAGTAGTATAGCATGGAGCTATGGCTACACCTTC. Translation gives CASSIAWSYGYTF. The complete variable domain, with remaining parts taken from reference TRBV19 and TRBJ1-2, reads DGGITQSPKYLFRKEGQNVTLSCEQNLNHDAMYWYRQDPGQGLRLIYYSQIVNDFQKGDIAEGYSVSREKKESFPLTVTSAQKNPTAFYLCASSIAWSYGYTFGSGTRLTVV.

This sequence joins TRBV20-1 and TRBJ2-7; TRBD2 might be the D (5 bases). The V gene's germline CDR1 is DFQATT and CDR2 SNEGSKA (reference sequence). The CDR3 has 11 residues. The V and J ends lost 1 base and 4 bases respectively, with 5 bases between them. As DNA, the CDR3 is TGCAGTGCTAGAGGCGGGTACGAGCAGTACTTC. Translating it yields CSARGGYEQYF.

The chain has TRBV30 and TRBJ1-6; TRBD1 agrees at 9 bases. CDR1 and CDR2 (germline): GTSNPN, SVGIG (reference sequence). The CDR3 consists of 15 residues. After removal of 6 bases from V and 6 bases from J, the junction contained 9 bases not matched to a gene. The CDR3 nucleotides are TGTGCCTGTCCTACAGGGGGCGTAGGTAATTCACCCCTCCACTTT. It specifies CACPTGGVGNSPLHF.

CDR3 DNA: TGCGCCAGCAGCTTGGCCAACACCGGGGATGAAAAACTGTTTTTT. This gives the protein CASSLANTGDEKLFF. The chain carries TRBV5-1 and TRBJ1-4; D is unclear. This CDR3 region has 15 residues. V was trimmed by 0 bases and J by 6 bases, leaving 12 bases between them. The germline V gene has CDR1 SGHRS and CDR2 YFSETQ.

The genes are TRBV18 and TRBJ1-2, with 9 bases matching TRBD1. The CDR3 contains 17 residues. Germline V gene lookup returns CDR1 KGHSH and CDR2 LQKENI. The trim removed 3 bases at V and 8 bases at J, leaving 16 bases unmatched. In DNA, the CDR3 is TGTGCCAGCTCACCGACCTCTTCCGTACAGGGGGCTGGAGGCTACACCTTC. Protein: CASSPTSSVQGAGGYTF.

The chain joins TRBV7-8 to TRBJ1-1; D might be TRBD1 (5 bases). Germline V gene sequence: CDR1 SGHVS, CDR2 FQNEAQ. V dropped 2 bases and J dropped 4 bases, with 11 bases sitting between them. CDR3 length: 14 amino acids. The CDR3 coding sequence is TGTGCCAGCAGCTTACAGGGAGGGATCACTGAAGCTTTCTTT. Its translation: CASSLQGGITEAFF.

The chain is built from TRBV4-2 and TRBJ1-5; D gene uncertain. The CDR3 length is 15 residues. Trimming removed 0 bases from V and 7 bases from J, with 13 bases in between. Germline V gene sequence: CDR1 LGHNA, CDR2 YNFKEQ. CDR3 in DNA: TGTGCCAGCAGCCAAGAGAGAGGGTTAGGACAGCCCCAGCATTTT. Translating gives CASSQERGLGQPQHF.

In regard to this clone: The junction shows a germline mismatch at one end, possibly a read error. The chain links TRBV7-9 to TRBJ1-6; D perhaps matches TRBD1 (5 bases). The CDR3 spans 14 residues. In germline, CDR1 is SEHNR, CDR2 FQNEAQ (reference sequence). The CDR3 loop reads CSSSQDSTIGGLHF. Written as DNA, the CDR3 is TGTTCCAGCAGCCAAGATAGTACGATCGGGGGCCTCCACTTT.

The J gene is TRBJ1-1, the V gene TRBV25-1, with D tentatively TRBD1 (5 bases). V lost 7 bases and J 4 bases, leaving 16 bases between the germline ends. Germline values: CDR1 MGHDK, CDR2 SYGVNS. This CDR3 region has 14 residues. The CDR3 DNA reads as TGTGCCAGCAACACCGCGGGGGTTGGCACTGAAGCTTTCTTT. Its translation is CASNTAGVGTEAFF.

V and J are TRBV6-6 and TRBJ2-7; 10 bases are shared with TRBD1. V was clipped by 10 bases and J by 6 bases; unmatched bases: 6. This CDR3 contains 12 residues. Germline values: CDR1 MNHNY, CDR2 SVGAGI (reference sequence). The CDR3, as DNA: TGTGCCACCTGGGACAGGGGCTCCGAGCAGTACTTC. This codes for CATWDRGSEQYF.

V and J are TRBV5-6 and TRBJ2-7; D is possibly TRBD1 (7 bases). Trimming removed 3 bases from V and 2 bases from J, with 18 bases in between. The CDR3 is 16 residues long. Germline-derived CDR1 and CDR2 are SGHDT and YYEEEE. The CDR3 is CASSSQGGMRTYEQYF. In DNA, the CDR3 is TGTGCCAGCAGCTCCCAGGGGGGCATGCGGACCTACGAGCAGTACTTC.

CDR3 protein: CASSPPGLATRYEQYF. For the CDR3, the DNA is TGTGCCAGCTCACCACCGGGGCTAGCGACACGATACGAGCAGTACTTC. The rearrangement joins TRBV18 to TRBJ2-7; D might be TRBD2 (6 bases). Germline V CDR1 and CDR2: KGHSH, LQKENI. V gave up 0 bases and J gave up 4 bases, with 16 bases separating them. This CDR3 has 16 residues.